These T cell receptor beta chains were read from a single sample in a study of breast tumors, draining lymph nodes, adjacent tissues. MiXCR, run by TCRdb on the multiplex PCR reads, gives a single entry per CDR3 protein. The sample includes 290,000 or so distinct CDR3 sequences, around 31% of them seen just once. Material for sequencing was axillary lymph node tissue. These receptor sequences come from a female donor with breast cancer. Some clones in this sample may be carry-over from other donors' samples. The CDR3 runs from the conserved cysteine through the conserved F or W. Fields, in order: J gene, CDR3 length, D gene, V gene, clone size, CDR3 protein, CDR3 DNA. D genes are given only for firm matches. Clone sizes are given selectively: once, few, many, or a class where the clone is expanded.

j_call: TRBJ2-7; cdr3_length: 15; d_call: TRBD1; v_call: TRBV3-1; clone_size: many; cdr3_aa: CASSQGQGISYEQYF; cdr3_nt: TGTGCCAGCAGCCAGGGACAGGGGATCTCCTACGAGCAGTACTTC
j_call: TRBJ1-4; cdr3_length: 11; d_call: .; v_call: TRBV10-3; clone_size: .; cdr3_aa: CAIGLGEKLFF; cdr3_nt: TGTGCCATCGGACTGGGGGAAAAACTGTTTTTT
j_call: TRBJ2-5; cdr3_length: 14; d_call: TRBD1; v_call: TRBV9; clone_size: many; cdr3_aa: CASSEGTDQETQYF; cdr3_nt: TGTGCCAGCAGCGAGGGGACAGATCAAGAGACCCAGTACTTC
j_call: TRBJ2-5; cdr3_length: 13; d_call: .; v_call: TRBV27; clone_size: .; cdr3_aa: CASSSVSFETQYF; cdr3_nt: TGTGCCTCCTCTAGCGTCAGTTTTGAGACCCAGTACTTC
j_call: TRBJ1-3; cdr3_length: 16; d_call: .; v_call: TRBV4-1; clone_size: many; cdr3_aa: CASSQDRGLSGNTIYF; cdr3_nt: TGCGCCAGCAGCCAAGATCGAGGCCTCTCTGGAAACACCATATATTTT
j_call: TRBJ2-7; cdr3_length: 14; d_call: .; v_call: TRBV9; clone_size: many; cdr3_aa: CASSAQLTNDEQYF; cdr3_nt: TGTGCCAGCAGCGCCCAACTGACGAATGACGAGCAGTACTTC
j_call: TRBJ1-6; cdr3_length: 17; d_call: TRBD1; v_call: TRBV7-6; clone_size: .; cdr3_aa: CASSLAQRGPEGPPPHF; cdr3_nt: TGTGCCAGCAGCTTAGCGCAAAGGGGGCCCGAAGGGCCACCCCCCCACTTT
j_call: TRBJ1-1; cdr3_length: 13; d_call: .; v_call: TRBV7-2; clone_size: few; cdr3_aa: CASSLPVNTEAFF; cdr3_nt: TGTGCCAGCAGCTTACCCGTGAACACTGAAGCTTTCTTT
j_call: TRBJ1-4; cdr3_length: 15; d_call: .; v_call: TRBV5-4; clone_size: many; cdr3_aa: CASSLGVGVEEKLFF; cdr3_nt: TGTGCCAGCAGCTTGGGGGTGGGGGTAGAAGAAAAACTGTTTTTT
j_call: TRBJ2-1; cdr3_length: 13; d_call: TRBD2; v_call: TRBV20-1; clone_size: .; cdr3_aa: CSALGLAGVEQFF; cdr3_nt: TGCAGTGCCTTGGGGCTAGCGGGAGTCGAGCAGTTCTTC
j_call: TRBJ2-4; cdr3_length: 15; d_call: TRBD1; v_call: TRBV7-6; clone_size: .; cdr3_aa: CASSSPGQGINIQYF; cdr3_nt: TGTGCCAGCAGCTCCCCGGGACAGGGGATAAACATTCAGTACTTC